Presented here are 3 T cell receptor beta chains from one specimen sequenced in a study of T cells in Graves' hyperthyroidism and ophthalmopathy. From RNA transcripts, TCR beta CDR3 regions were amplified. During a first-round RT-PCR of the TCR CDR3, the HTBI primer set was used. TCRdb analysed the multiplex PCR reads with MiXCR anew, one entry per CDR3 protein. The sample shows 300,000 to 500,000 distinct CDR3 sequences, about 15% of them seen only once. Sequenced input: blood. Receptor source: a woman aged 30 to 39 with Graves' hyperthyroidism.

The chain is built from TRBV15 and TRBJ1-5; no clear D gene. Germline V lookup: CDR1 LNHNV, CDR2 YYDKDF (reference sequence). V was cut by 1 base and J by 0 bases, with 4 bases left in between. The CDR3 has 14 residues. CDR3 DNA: TGTGCCACCAGCAGAGGGTATAGCAATCAGCCCCAGCATTTT. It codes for CATSRGYSNQPQHF.

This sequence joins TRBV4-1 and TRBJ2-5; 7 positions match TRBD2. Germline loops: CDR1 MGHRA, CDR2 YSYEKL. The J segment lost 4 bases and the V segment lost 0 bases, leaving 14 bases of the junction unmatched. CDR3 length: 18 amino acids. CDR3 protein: CASSQEFPYGGGIETQYF. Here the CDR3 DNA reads TGCGCCAGCAGCCAAGAGTTCCCCTATGGGGGAGGGATAGAGACCCAGTACTTC.

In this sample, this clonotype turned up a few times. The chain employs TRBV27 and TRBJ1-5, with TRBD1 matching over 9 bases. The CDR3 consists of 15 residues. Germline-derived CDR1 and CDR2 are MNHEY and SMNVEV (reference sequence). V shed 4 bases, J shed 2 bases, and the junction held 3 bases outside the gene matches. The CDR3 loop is CASSYRGQGNQPQHF. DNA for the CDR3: TGTGCCAGCAGTTACAGGGGGCAGGGCAATCAGCCCCAGCATTTT.